Presented here are 20 T cell receptor beta chains from one specimen sequenced in a study of blood T cells in healthy people across ages. The second PCR ran roughly 6 to 11 cycles with a sample-barcoded 5' primer and J-beta primers. A single record per CDR3 protein comes from TCRdb applying MiXCR to the 5' RACE reads. Of about 1.5 million distinct CDR3 sequences listed, 35% to 45% are singletons. The material sequenced was blood. The receptors were sampled from a woman aged 18 to 35 in good health.

The chain combines TRBV12-3 or TRBV12-4 with TRBJ2-4; 10 nucleotides match TRBD2. The CDR3 is made up of 16 amino acids. V trimming: 7 bases; J trimming: 7 bases; junction bases outside the gene matches: 13. The CDR3 DNA is TGTGCCAGCACCACTCGAGCGGGGGGGAGGGGGAACATTCAGTACTTC. This encodes CASTTRAGGRGNIQYF.

This clonotype was detected only a few times. The chain is built from TRBV12-3 or TRBV12-4 and TRBJ2-5, with a tentative D call TRBD1 (5 bases). Trimming pared 6 bases from V and 2 bases from J, leaving 10 bases between. The length of the CDR3 is 13 residues. CDR3 DNA sequence: TGTGCCAGCAGCTTGACAGAACAAGAGACCCAGTACTTC. This codes for CASSLTEQETQYF.

The rearrangement uses TRBV27 and TRBJ1-1, with TRBD1 as a possible D gene (5 bases). This CDR3 is 15 amino acids long. Trimming stripped 3 bases from V and 0 bases from J, with 11 bases between. The germline gives CDR1 MNHEY, CDR2 SMNVEV (reference sequence). This chain's CDR3 is CASSLWQGMNTEAFF. The CDR3 nucleotides read TGTGCCAGCAGTTTGTGGCAGGGCATGAACACTGAAGCTTTCTTT.

J is TRBJ1-1 and V is TRBV25-1; no reliable D call. V was clipped by 6 bases and J by 5 bases, with 16 bases between them. The CDR3 runs to 14 residues. Germline V gene sequence: CDR1 MGHDK, CDR2 SYGVNS. CDR3 DNA sequence: TGTGCCAGCAGACGACCTGCATCCAATACTGAAGCTTTCTTT. Residues: CASRRPASNTEAFF.

This clonotype was seen a handful of times. This chain links TRBV4-3 with TRBJ1-1; D is perhaps TRBD1 (5 bases). This CDR3 region has 17 residues. The germline V gene has CDR1 LGHNA and CDR2 YSLEER. Trimming stripped 0 bases from V and 4 bases from J, with 18 bases between. The CDR3 sequence is CASSQELIRGRGTEAFF. CDR3 coding DNA: TGCGCCAGCAGCCAAGAACTTATCCGGGGCCGAGGCACTGAAGCTTTCTTT.

This clonotype was detected many times. The CDR3 coding sequence is TGTGCCAGCAGCACCATTCACAGACAGGGGTCTAACTATGGCTACACCTTC. Translating it yields CASSTIHRQGSNYGYTF. V usage is TRBV7-2 and J usage is TRBJ1-2; 8 nucleotides line up with TRBD1. Germline assignment: CDR1 SGHTA and CDR2 FQGNSA. Trimming at V came to 5 bases and at J to 0 bases, leaving 11 bases not matched to a gene. The CDR3 sequence is 17 residues long.

V is TRBV11-1 and J is TRBJ1-1, with D perhaps TRBD1 (6 bases). From germline, CDR1 is SGHAT and CDR2 FQDESV (reference sequence). The CDR3 length is 14 residues. With 5 bases removed from V and 2 bases from J, the gap between germline ends came to 12 bases. This chain's CDR3 is CASSHRRGNTEAFF. DNA of the CDR3: TGTGCCAGCAGCCACCGCAGGGGAAACACTGAAGCTTTCTTT.

V and J are TRBV25-1 and TRBJ1-2; D perhaps matches TRBD1 (6 bases). This CDR3 is 14 amino acids long. Trimming left V 1 base short and J 4 bases short, with 10 bases between. CDR1 is MGHDK and CDR2 is SYGVNS in the germline V gene. The CDR3: CASSESGTFYGYTF. The DNA for the CDR3 is TGTGCCAGCAGTGAATCCGGGACATTCTATGGCTACACCTTC.

There are many counts of this clonotype. The chain employs TRBV12-3 or TRBV12-4 and TRBJ2-4; D is perhaps TRBD1 (5 bases). CDR3 length: 16 residues. V lost 5 bases and J lost 7, with 21 bases in between. The CDR3 sequence: CASSRNSRIGVNIQYF. As DNA, the CDR3 is TGTGCCAGCAGTCGCAACTCTAGGATAGGGGTGAACATTCAGTACTTC.

The rearrangement joins TRBV4-1 to TRBJ2-5; D assignment may be TRBD1 or TRBD2 (5 bases each). Germline values: CDR1 MGHRA, CDR2 YSYEKL. Trimming shortened V by 0 bases and J by 11 bases, and 22 bases separated the two germline ends. CDR3 length: 16 residues. CDR3 sequence (DNA): TGCGCCAGCAGCCAAGATGGGGGTATGGAGAGGAATGAGCAGTACTTC. Its translation: CASSQDGGMERNEQYF.

This clonotype has ten or more counts. The V and J genes are TRBV20-1 and TRBJ2-7, with D uncertain. Trimming took off 3 bases at V and 4 bases at J, with 7 bases between the two ends. Germline V CDR1 and CDR2: DFQATT, SNEGSKA (reference sequence). The CDR3 covers 11 residues. The CDR3 loop reads CSASSWYEQYF. In nucleotides, the CDR3 is TGCAGTGCTAGTAGCTGGTACGAGCAGTACTTC.

This clonotype was seen more than once but under ten times. This chain links TRBV11-1 with TRBJ2-7; D perhaps matches TRBD2 (5 bases). Germline loops: CDR1 SGHAT, CDR2 FQDESV (reference sequence). The V gene lost 0 bases and the J gene lost 0 bases, with 12 bases spanning the gap. The length of the CDR3 is 16 residues. Here the CDR3 DNA reads TGTGCCAGCAGCTTAGCCGGCTACGACTACTCCTACGAGCAGTACTTC. Translation: CASSLAGYDYSYEQYF. The full variable domain, in which reference TRBV11-1 and TRBJ2-7 provide the parts outside the CDR3, is EAEVAQSPRYKITEKSQAVAFWCDPISGHATLYWYRQILGQGPELLVQFQDESVVDDSQLPKDRFSAERLKGVDSTLKIQPAELGDSAMYLCASSLAGYDYSYEQYFGPGTRLTVT.

The V call is TRBV5-6, the J call TRBJ2-6; D is tentatively TRBD1 or TRBD2 (5 bases each). This CDR3 is 17 amino acids long. V gave up 2 bases and J gave up 0 bases, with 12 bases separating them. Germline CDR1 is SGHDT and CDR2 is YYEEEE. Here the CDR3 reads CASSFPGSDSGANVLTF. CDR3 nucleotides: TGTGCCAGCAGCTTCCCAGGGAGCGACTCTGGGGCCAACGTCCTGACTTTC.

This clonotype was picked up a small number of times. The chain carries TRBV29-1 and TRBJ2-3; 11 bases line up with TRBD2. The CDR3 sequence is 14 residues long. J gave up 6 bases and V 3 bases, and 5 bases lay outside the gene matches. Germline V gene data show CDR1 as SQVTM and CDR2 as ANQGSEA. The CDR3, as DNA: TGCAGCGTTGATCGGCTAGCGGGGGGTGATACGCAGTATTTT. This sequence encodes CSVDRLAGGDTQYF.

This chain uses TRBV14 with TRBJ1-2, with D unresolved. V lost 1 base and J 6 bases, leaving 18 bases between the germline ends. The CDR3 totals 16 residues. Germline assignment: CDR1 SGHDN and CDR2 FVKESK. The CDR3 spells CASSQAVRTAPNGYTF. In nucleotides, the CDR3 is TGTGCCAGCAGCCAAGCTGTTAGGACGGCTCCCAATGGCTACACCTTC.

This clonotype has a handful of counts. The DNA of the CDR3 is TGTGCCAGCAGTTCTAATGGGGGGCTGGAGAATGAGCAGTTCTTC. The encoded protein is CASSSNGGLENEQFF. J is TRBJ2-1 and V is TRBV12-3 or TRBV12-4, with D perhaps given as TRBD1 or TRBD2 (6 bases each). Trimming left V 4 bases short and J 7 bases short, with 17 bases between. This CDR3 has 15 amino acids.

The chain employs TRBV11-3 and TRBJ2-1, with a tentative D call TRBD1 (5 bases). Germline loops: CDR1 SGHNT, CDR2 YENEEA. With 0 bases removed from V and 0 bases from J, the gap between germline ends came to 12 bases. The CDR3 length is 17 residues. CDR3 DNA: TGTGCCAGCAGCTTAGACCTGGGGCGGAGCTCCTACAATGAGCAGTTCTTC. It encodes CASSLDLGRSSYNEQFF.

The chain recombines TRBV6-5 with TRBJ1-2; 7 bases are a match to TRBD1. From germline, CDR1 is MNHEY and CDR2 SVGAGI. V was clipped by 6 bases and J by 8 bases; unmatched bases: 18. The CDR3 is made up of 16 amino acids. CDR3: CASRFRDSILRWGYTF. The CDR3 DNA follows: TGTGCCAGCAGGTTCCGGGACAGCATATTGCGCTGGGGCTACACCTTC.

The genes are TRBV20-1 and TRBJ1-2, with 7 bases lining up with TRBD1. CDR1 is DFQATT, CDR2 SNEGSKA, per germline (reference sequence). V lost 4 bases to trimming and J lost 6 bases; unmatched junction nucleotides: 5. There are 12 residues in the CDR3. The CDR3 here is CSAIDRAHGYTF. CDR3 nucleotides: TGCAGTGCTATTGACAGGGCCCATGGCTACACCTTC.

The V and J genes are TRBV5-1 and TRBJ2-1, with TRBD1 identical over 10 bases. CDR1 SGHRS and CDR2 YFSETQ come from the germline V gene. The CDR3 is made up of 14 amino acids. Trimming removed 0 bases from V and 10 bases from J; junction bases left unmatched: 4. CDR3 in amino acids: CASSLAGTGVEQFF. The CDR3 DNA follows: TGCGCCAGCAGCTTGGCCGGGACAGGGGTCGAGCAGTTCTTC.